Detailed here is one TCR beta chain. Its antigen is undetermined. The data derive from a study of T cell responses to AZD1222 COVID-19 vaccine. This CDR3 contains 17 residues. V lost 6 bases to trimming and J lost 7 bases, with 28 bases between them. The germline V gene encodes CDR1 MNHEY and CDR2 SVGEGT. TCRdb's copy holds only in-frame clones and misses some; the assay was immunoSEQ multiplex PCR. This sample has roughly 170,000 clones, with almost 90% found just once. General study results and limits: Vaccination with two AZD1222 doses was followed by a rise in Spike-specific TCR breadth and depth.

The sequencing used peripheral blood, collected on day 0 of AZD1222 vaccination. This clonotype originated in an adult in good health. The gene calls are TRBV6-2 or TRBV6-3 and TRBJ2-7; possibly TRBD1 or TRBD2 for D (6 bases each). CDR3 DNA: TGTGCCAGCAGCACCTCTTATGGGGGGCCTAGGTCGGAGGAGCAGTACTTC. This codes for CASSTSYGGPRSEEQYF.